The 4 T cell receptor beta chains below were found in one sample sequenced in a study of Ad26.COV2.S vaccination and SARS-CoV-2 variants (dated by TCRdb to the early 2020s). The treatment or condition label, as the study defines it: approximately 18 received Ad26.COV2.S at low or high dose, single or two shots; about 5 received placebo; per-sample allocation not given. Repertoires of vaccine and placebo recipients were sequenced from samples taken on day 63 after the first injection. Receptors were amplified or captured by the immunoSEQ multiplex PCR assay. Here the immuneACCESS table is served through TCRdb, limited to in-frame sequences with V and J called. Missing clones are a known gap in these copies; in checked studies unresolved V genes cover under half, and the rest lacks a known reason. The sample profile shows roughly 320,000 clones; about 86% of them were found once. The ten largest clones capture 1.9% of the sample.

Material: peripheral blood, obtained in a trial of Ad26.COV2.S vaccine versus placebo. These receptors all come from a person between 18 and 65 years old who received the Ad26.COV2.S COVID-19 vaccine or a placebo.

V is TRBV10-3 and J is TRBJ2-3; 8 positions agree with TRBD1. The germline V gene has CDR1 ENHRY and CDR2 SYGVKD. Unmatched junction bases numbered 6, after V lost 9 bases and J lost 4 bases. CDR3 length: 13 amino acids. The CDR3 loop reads CAISTGVPDTQYF. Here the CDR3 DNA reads TGTGCCATTTCGACAGGGGTCCCAGATACGCAGTATTTT.

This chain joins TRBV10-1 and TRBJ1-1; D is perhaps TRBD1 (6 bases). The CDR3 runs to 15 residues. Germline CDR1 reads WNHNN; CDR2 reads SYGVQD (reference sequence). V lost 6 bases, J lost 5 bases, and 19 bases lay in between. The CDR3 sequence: CASSPGSQGNTEAFF. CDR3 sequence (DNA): TGCGCCAGCAGCCCCGGGAGTCAGGGGAATACTGAAGCTTTCTTT.

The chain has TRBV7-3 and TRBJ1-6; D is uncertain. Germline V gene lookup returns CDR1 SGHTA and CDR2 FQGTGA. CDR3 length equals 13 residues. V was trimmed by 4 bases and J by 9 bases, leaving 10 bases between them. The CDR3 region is CASSSEKGSPLHF. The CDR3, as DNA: TGTGCCAGCAGCTCCGAAAAGGGTTCACCCCTCCACTTT.

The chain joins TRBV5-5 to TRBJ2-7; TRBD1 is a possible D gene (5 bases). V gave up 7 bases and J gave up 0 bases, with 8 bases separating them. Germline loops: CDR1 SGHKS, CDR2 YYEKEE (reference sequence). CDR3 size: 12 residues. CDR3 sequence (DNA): TGTGCCAGCGCCAGGGTCTCCTACGAGCAGTACTTC. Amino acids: CASARVSYEQYF.